This TCR beta chain was documented in a study of OX40 agonist ivuxolimab in advanced cancers. About the study: Patients assigned to dose escalation were diagnosed with hepatocellular carcinoma, melanoma, renal cell or head and neck cancer.

Autoimmune disease history or systemic immunosuppression led to patients being barred. Germline V CDR1 and CDR2: LNHNV, YYDKDF (reference sequence). The CDR3 runs to 15 residues. Trimming left V 4 bases short and J 1 base short, with 13 bases between. Notes on this clone: No antigen is known for it.

Sequencing was performed with immunoSEQ multiplex PCR; in TCRdb, only in-frame clones are kept and a portion is missing. This sample has 50,000 to 70,000 clones, with about 82% found just once. Broader study findings: CD4+ T cells averaged fewer expanded clones than CD8+ T cells.

The material was CD4+ or CD8+ T cells sorted from blood, obtained in a trial of the OX40 agonist ivuxolimab. The TCR was taken from an adult with an advanced solid tumor such as melanoma, head and neck, liver or kidney cancer. The chain links TRBV15 to TRBJ1-1; D may be TRBD1 (5 bases). CDR3 residues: CATSNYRKKNTEAFF. In nucleotides, the CDR3 is TGTGCCACCAGCAACTACAGGAAAAAGAACACTGAAGCTTTCTTT.